Given below is one TCR beta chain in context. The source of the sample is a study of technical replicates of blood from a few donors. Produced via immunoSEQ multiplex PCR; TCRdb's table is partial and in-frame only. The top ten clones hold 0.38% of a sample with tens of thousands of clones, approximately 90% of them seen once. The CDR3 loop spans 14 amino acids. Deletions cut 5 bases from V and 0 bases from J, with 8 bases between. Germline CDR1 SGHVS, CDR2 FQNEAQ. The V call is TRBV7-8, the J call TRBJ1-3; D unresolved. Sequenced sample: T cells isolated from PBMCs. The TCR sequence derives from a human donor in good health. The CDR3, as DNA: TGTGCCAGCAGCCCCGAGAGCTCTGGAAACACCATATATTTT. This sequence encodes CASSPESSGNTIYF.